These T cell receptor beta chains were read from a single sample in a study of CXCR3-negative and CXCR3-positive naive CD8 T cells. TCRdb re-called the 5' RACE reads and catalogs CDR3 proteins one per entry, DNA excluded. The sample totals 100,000 to 150,000 distinct CDR3 sequences. Sample: naive CXCR3- CD8+ T cells from blood. Receptors were obtained from a human donor in good health. Some clones in this sample may be carry-over from other donors' samples. Both conserved end residues are part of each CDR3.

J gene: TRBJ2-5; V gene: TRBV20-1; CDR3 protein: CSARGLAATSLETQYF
J gene: TRBJ2-1; V gene: TRBV7-9; CDR3 protein: CASLRGRGYNEQFF
J gene: TRBJ2-3; V gene: TRBV28; CDR3 protein: CASSLSELQADTQYF
J gene: TRBJ2-7; V gene: TRBV5-1; CDR3 protein: CASSLDPSGDSYEQYF
J gene: TRBJ2-1; V gene: TRBV7-8; CDR3 protein: CASSLVSGGGEQFF
J gene: TRBJ2-1; V gene: TRBV7-6; CDR3 protein: CASSRTGGYNEQFF
J gene: TRBJ1-1; V gene: TRBV9; CDR3 protein: CASSASLGVPNTEAFF
J gene: TRBJ2-7; V gene: TRBV4-1; CDR3 protein: CASSQVYGKGQGETYEQYF
J gene: TRBJ2-3; V gene: TRBV9; CDR3 protein: CASSVGGGLAGTDTQYF
J gene: TRBJ2-3; V gene: TRBV4-3; CDR3 protein: CASSQDTVAGLTDTQYF
J gene: TRBJ2-2; V gene: TRBV29-1; CDR3 protein: CIAGGVGELFF
J gene: TRBJ2-7; V gene: TRBV6-5; CDR3 protein: CASSVDRNYEQYF
J gene: TRBJ2-1; V gene: TRBV6-4; CDR3 protein: CASSDGTSGGNEQFF
J gene: TRBJ1-2; V gene: TRBV29-1; CDR3 protein: CSVGGTFPGYTF
J gene: TRBJ2-5; V gene: TRBV12-3/TRBV12-4; CDR3 protein: CASRDTLAETQYF
J gene: TRBJ2-7; V gene: TRBV19; CDR3 protein: CASSHLPGQGGYEQYF
J gene: TRBJ2-7; V gene: TRBV20-1; CDR3 protein: CSARAGGYEQYF
J gene: TRBJ2-7; V gene: TRBV7-9; CDR3 protein: CASSPDRYEQYF
J gene: TRBJ2-1; V gene: TRBV6-5; CDR3 protein: CASSYSRLAGVRPFF
J gene: TRBJ1-1; V gene: TRBV4-1; CDR3 protein: CASSPRTGAGSDTEAFF
J gene: TRBJ2-7; V gene: TRBV4-1; CDR3 protein: CASSRTGTHSYEQYF
J gene: TRBJ2-1; V gene: TRBV29-1; CDR3 protein: CSVVAGSSNEQFF
J gene: TRBJ2-1; V gene: TRBV9; CDR3 protein: CASSVGVADSSYNEQFF
J gene: TRBJ1-1; V gene: TRBV4-2; CDR3 protein: CASSQGQGEAFF
J gene: TRBJ2-7; V gene: TRBV4-3; CDR3 protein: CASSHADRGYEQYF
J gene: TRBJ2-2; V gene: TRBV29-1; CDR3 protein: CSALQGLDTGELFF
J gene: TRBJ2-7; V gene: TRBV12-3/TRBV12-4; CDR3 protein: CASSLVPRALEQYF
J gene: TRBJ2-1; V gene: TRBV7-6; CDR3 protein: CASSRTASNEQFF
J gene: TRBJ2-1; V gene: TRBV19; CDR3 protein: CASSIYGLAGNEQFF
J gene: TRBJ2-1; V gene: TRBV13; CDR3 protein: CASTMPWLAGDEQFF
J gene: TRBJ2-2; V gene: TRBV28; CDR3 protein: CASSFEAGLAGGTNTGELFF
J gene: TRBJ2-7; V gene: TRBV29-1; CDR3 protein: CSVVAGIEQYF
J gene: TRBJ2-1; V gene: TRBV20-1; CDR3 protein: CSARTRYAVRLAGVDGNEQFF
J gene: TRBJ2-5; V gene: TRBV7-9; CDR3 protein: CASSWGQISGTQYF